This T cell receptor beta chain was recovered during a study of beta chain features in type 1 diabetes. Study results and limitations: When VDJ junctions were examined, type 1 diabetes patients showed fewer insertions and more deletions. Any HLA type influence on TCRB rearrangement was left unresolved here. The naive, central memory and Treg TCRB repertoires showed an apparent similarity that was greater among patients than among healthy donors.

Expressed TCRB transcripts were sequenced, since all the RNA that had been isolated was reverse transcribed. Produced via immunoSEQ multiplex PCR; TCRdb's table is partial and in-frame only. The table records about 160,000 clones, roughly 9.1% of them present only once. Germline V CDR1 and CDR2: MNHNY, SVGAGI (reference sequence). The V gene lost 2 bases and the J gene lost 1 base, with 8 bases spanning the gap. This CDR3 comprises 14 residues. A note on this clone: What it binds is not known.

This sequence was found in a woman aged 18-30 years in good health. The genes are TRBV6-6 and TRBJ2-5, with a tentative D call TRBD1 (6 bases). Sequenced: central memory CD4+ T cells from blood. The CDR3 DNA is TGTGCCAGCAGTTACGGACAGACCCAAGAGACCCAGTACTTC. Amino acids: CASSYGQTQETQYF.